The 19 T cell receptor beta chains presented below share a single source sample, sequenced in a study of T cells in Graves' hyperthyroidism and ophthalmopathy. Amplification yielded TCR beta CDR3 regions, with RNA transcripts as the source. During a first-round RT-PCR of the TCR CDR3, the HTBI primer set was used. Each CDR3 protein is one row after TCRdb ran MiXCR on the multiplex PCR reads. The sample contains 250,000 or so distinct CDR3 sequences, around 17% of which appear only once. Sequencing was performed on blood. These receptors all come from a woman under 30 with Graves' ophthalmopathy.

This sequence joins TRBV5-6 and TRBJ2-2, with 12 bases that match TRBD1. Germline V gives CDR1 SGHDT, CDR2 YYEEEE. The V and J ends lost 9 bases and 13 bases, in that order; junction bases with no gene match: 7. This CDR3 spans 12 amino acids. The CDR3 DNA reads TGTGCCACCGGGACAGGGGGCAGTGGGCTGTTTTTT. As protein: CATGTGGSGLFF.

This clonotype was counted a few times. The rearrangement uses TRBV27 and TRBJ2-2, with TRBD1 as a possible D gene (6 bases). Germline CDR1 is MNHEY and CDR2 is SMNVEV (reference sequence). This CDR3 is 15 amino acids long. Trimming left V 7 bases short and J 10 bases short, with 22 bases between. This CDR3 reads CASTFLGTSFSELFF. Here the CDR3 DNA reads TGTGCCAGCACTTTCCTCGGGACATCCTTTTCGGAGCTGTTTTTT.

The sample holds many counts of this clonotype. This chain links TRBV7-9 with TRBJ2-5; D unclear. This CDR3 contains 14 residues. V lost 0 bases, J lost 2 bases, and 7 bases lay in between. The germline CDR1 and CDR2 sequences are SEHNR and FQNEAQ (reference sequence). The CDR3 loop reads CASSLAGTQETQYF. In DNA form, the CDR3 reads TGTGCCAGCAGCTTAGCGGGAACACAAGAGACCCAGTACTTC.

This clonotype has a count of ten or more. The V gene is TRBV2, the J gene TRBJ1-4; D not certain. Germline CDR1 and CDR2: SNHLY and FYNNEI. V dropped 6 bases and J dropped 8 bases, with 13 bases sitting between them. The CDR3 has 13 residues. CDR3: CASRPSPGEKLFF. Written as DNA, the CDR3 is TGTGCCAGCAGACCGAGCCCCGGGGAAAAACTGTTTTTT.

This clonotype was seen many times. At one boundary the junction diverges from the germline segment, which might be a read error. The genes are TRBV20-1 and TRBJ1-2; 10 positions agree with TRBD1. CDR3 length: 15 residues. Germline V gene lookup returns CDR1 DFQATT and CDR2 SNEGSKA (reference sequence). CDR3 in DNA: TGCGGTGCTAGGGCGACAGGGGGCGAAAACTATGGCTACACCTTC. Amino acids: CGARATGGENYGYTF.

This clonotype occurred many times. V usage is TRBV10-3 and J usage is TRBJ2-7; D may be TRBD2 (6 bases). Germline CDR1 ENHRY, CDR2 SYGVKD. CDR3 size: 12 residues. Trimming took off 3 bases at V and 6 bases at J, with 9 bases between the two ends. CDR3 nucleotides: TGTGCCATCAGTGACGGGGGTGGCGAGCAGTACTTC. The encoded protein is CAISDGGGEQYF.

The J gene is TRBJ2-5, the V gene TRBV13, with TRBD1 identical over 8 bases. J was trimmed by 5 bases and V by 4 bases; bases with no gene match: 6. Germline lookup yields CDR1 PRHDT and CDR2 FYEKMQ (reference sequence). The CDR3 has 14 amino acids. CDR3 coding DNA: TGTGCCAGCAGCTCGTACAGGGGGAGGGAGACCCAGTACTTC. This translates into CASSSYRGRETQYF.

This clonotype was seen many times. The rearrangement uses TRBV12-3 or TRBV12-4 and TRBJ2-7; D tentatively fits TRBD1 or TRBD2 (6 bases each). Trimming took 5 bases from V and 5 from J, leaving 25 bases between them. This CDR3 has 17 amino acids. The CDR3 region has the DNA TGTGCCAGCAGTCCGGGGGCGGGACGACGGCAAGGGGACGAGCAGTACTTC. The encoded protein is CASSPGAGRRQGDEQYF.

At least ten counts were recorded for this clonotype. The chain joins TRBV11-2 to TRBJ2-7; D may be TRBD2 (6 bases). V dropped 5 bases and J dropped 2 bases, with 25 bases sitting between them. The CDR3 spans 18 residues. CDR1 is SGHAT and CDR2 is FQNNGV in the germline V gene. In DNA form, the CDR3 reads TGTGCCAGCAGCCCGGGACTGCTCAGAACCTTCCGCCCCTACGAGCAGTACTTC. It specifies CASSPGLLRTFRPYEQYF. The whole variable domain, remainder taken from reference TRBV11-2 and TRBJ2-7, is EAGVAQSPRYKIIEKRQSVAFWCNPISGHATLYWYQQILGQGPKLLIQFQNNGVVDDSQLPKDRFSAERLKGVDSTLKIQPAKLEDSAVYLCASSPGLLRTFRPYEQYFGPGTRLTVT.

Ten or more counts support this clonotype. The chain employs TRBV4-1 and TRBJ2-7, with D perhaps matching TRBD2 (5 bases). V shed 1 base and J shed 2 bases, with 12 bases lying between them. This CDR3 spans 15 amino acids. Germline V gives CDR1 MGHRA, CDR2 YSYEKL. The CDR3 region is CASSQVRARPYEQYF. The CDR3 bases are TGCGCCAGCAGCCAAGTGCGGGCCAGACCCTACGAGCAGTACTTC.

The table lists this clonotype with many counts. The J gene is TRBJ2-5, the V gene TRBV9, with 14 bases lining up with TRBD2. The CDR3 runs 17 residues. V dropped 0 bases and J dropped 5; count of bases not matched to a gene: 6. Germline lookup yields CDR1 SGDLS and CDR2 YYNGEE. CDR3 residues: CASSVGGLAGVVETQYF. The DNA of the CDR3 is TGTGCCAGCAGCGTAGGGGGACTAGCGGGGGTGGTGGAGACCCAGTACTTC.

This clonotype was seen a handful of times. The chain is built from TRBV5-6 and TRBJ2-1; D may be TRBD2 (5 bases). Germline lookup yields CDR1 SGHDT and CDR2 YYEEEE. The CDR3 spans 12 residues. The germline V and J ends were trimmed by 5 bases and 8 bases, with 11 bases remaining between them. This CDR3 reads CASSRVGDEQFF. As DNA, the CDR3 is TGTGCCAGCAGTAGGGTGGGAGATGAGCAGTTCTTC.

This clonotype was observed a handful of times. This chain uses TRBV20-1 with TRBJ2-7; TRBD2 agrees at 8 bases. V was pared by 3 bases and J by 11 bases, with 12 bases of the junction left unmatched. The CDR3 contains 13 residues. Per the germline V gene, CDR1 is DFQATT and CDR2 is SNEGSKA (reference sequence). CDR3 nucleotides: TGCAGTGCTAGTAGAAGCGGGAGAAACGAAAAGTACTTC. Its protein product is CSASRSGRNEKYF.

The table lists this clonotype with many counts. The V call is TRBV6-1, the J call TRBJ1-1; unclear D gene. CDR3 length: 13 amino acids. CDR1 and CDR2 from the germline V gene are MNHNS and SASEGT. Deletions cut 4 bases from V and 1 base from J, with 7 bases between. As DNA, the CDR3 is TGTGCCAGCAGTGCAACAGAGAACACTGAAGCTTTCTTT. Translated: CASSATENTEAFF.

This clonotype was recorded at least ten times. J is TRBJ2-7 and V is TRBV20-1; D ambiguous. V lost 0 bases and J lost 6, with 15 bases in between. The CDR3 loop spans 14 amino acids. The germline V gene has CDR1 DFQATT and CDR2 SNEGSKA (reference sequence). CDR3 in amino acids: CSARDSLGMAEQYF. In nucleotides, the CDR3 is TGCAGTGCTAGAGATAGTCTAGGAATGGCCGAGCAGTACTTC.

The rearrangement joins TRBV18 to TRBJ1-4; 7 bases map to TRBD1. J lost 5 bases, V lost 4 bases, and 7 bases had no gene match. This CDR3 is 15 amino acids long. Germline V CDR1 and CDR2: KGHSH, LQKENI. The CDR3 DNA sequence: TGTGCCAGCTCACAGGGACAGCTGGTCAATGAAAAACTGTTTTTT. It codes for CASSQGQLVNEKLFF.

The chain recombines TRBV11-2 with TRBJ2-1; the match to TRBD2 covers 7 bases. The CDR3 has 17 residues. J was trimmed by 5 bases and V by 3 bases; bases with no gene match: 13. Looked up from germline, CDR1 is SGHAT and CDR2 is FQNNGV. The CDR3 region is CASSFKAGRGSNNEQFF. In nucleotides, the CDR3 is TGTGCCAGCAGCTTCAAGGCCGGGCGGGGGAGCAACAATGAGCAGTTCTTC.

This clonotype was observed many times. The CDR3, as DNA: TGTGCCAGCAGTTTATTGGGGACTAGCGGGAGGGCCGATGAGCAGTTCTTC. This codes for CASSLLGTSGRADEQFF. The chain uses TRBV12-3 or TRBV12-4 and TRBJ2-1, with 16 positions matching TRBD2. V lost 2 bases to trimming and J lost 8 bases; unmatched junction nucleotides: 6. This CDR3 has 17 residues.

Ten or more counts support this clonotype. The chain uses TRBV12-3 or TRBV12-4 and TRBJ1-1, with D tentatively TRBD1 (6 bases). Trimming pared 1 base from V and 6 bases from J, leaving 6 bases between. The CDR3 spans 12 residues. This CDR3 reads CASSLGTAEAFF. CDR3 bases: TGTGCCAGCAGTTTAGGGACAGCTGAAGCTTTCTTT.